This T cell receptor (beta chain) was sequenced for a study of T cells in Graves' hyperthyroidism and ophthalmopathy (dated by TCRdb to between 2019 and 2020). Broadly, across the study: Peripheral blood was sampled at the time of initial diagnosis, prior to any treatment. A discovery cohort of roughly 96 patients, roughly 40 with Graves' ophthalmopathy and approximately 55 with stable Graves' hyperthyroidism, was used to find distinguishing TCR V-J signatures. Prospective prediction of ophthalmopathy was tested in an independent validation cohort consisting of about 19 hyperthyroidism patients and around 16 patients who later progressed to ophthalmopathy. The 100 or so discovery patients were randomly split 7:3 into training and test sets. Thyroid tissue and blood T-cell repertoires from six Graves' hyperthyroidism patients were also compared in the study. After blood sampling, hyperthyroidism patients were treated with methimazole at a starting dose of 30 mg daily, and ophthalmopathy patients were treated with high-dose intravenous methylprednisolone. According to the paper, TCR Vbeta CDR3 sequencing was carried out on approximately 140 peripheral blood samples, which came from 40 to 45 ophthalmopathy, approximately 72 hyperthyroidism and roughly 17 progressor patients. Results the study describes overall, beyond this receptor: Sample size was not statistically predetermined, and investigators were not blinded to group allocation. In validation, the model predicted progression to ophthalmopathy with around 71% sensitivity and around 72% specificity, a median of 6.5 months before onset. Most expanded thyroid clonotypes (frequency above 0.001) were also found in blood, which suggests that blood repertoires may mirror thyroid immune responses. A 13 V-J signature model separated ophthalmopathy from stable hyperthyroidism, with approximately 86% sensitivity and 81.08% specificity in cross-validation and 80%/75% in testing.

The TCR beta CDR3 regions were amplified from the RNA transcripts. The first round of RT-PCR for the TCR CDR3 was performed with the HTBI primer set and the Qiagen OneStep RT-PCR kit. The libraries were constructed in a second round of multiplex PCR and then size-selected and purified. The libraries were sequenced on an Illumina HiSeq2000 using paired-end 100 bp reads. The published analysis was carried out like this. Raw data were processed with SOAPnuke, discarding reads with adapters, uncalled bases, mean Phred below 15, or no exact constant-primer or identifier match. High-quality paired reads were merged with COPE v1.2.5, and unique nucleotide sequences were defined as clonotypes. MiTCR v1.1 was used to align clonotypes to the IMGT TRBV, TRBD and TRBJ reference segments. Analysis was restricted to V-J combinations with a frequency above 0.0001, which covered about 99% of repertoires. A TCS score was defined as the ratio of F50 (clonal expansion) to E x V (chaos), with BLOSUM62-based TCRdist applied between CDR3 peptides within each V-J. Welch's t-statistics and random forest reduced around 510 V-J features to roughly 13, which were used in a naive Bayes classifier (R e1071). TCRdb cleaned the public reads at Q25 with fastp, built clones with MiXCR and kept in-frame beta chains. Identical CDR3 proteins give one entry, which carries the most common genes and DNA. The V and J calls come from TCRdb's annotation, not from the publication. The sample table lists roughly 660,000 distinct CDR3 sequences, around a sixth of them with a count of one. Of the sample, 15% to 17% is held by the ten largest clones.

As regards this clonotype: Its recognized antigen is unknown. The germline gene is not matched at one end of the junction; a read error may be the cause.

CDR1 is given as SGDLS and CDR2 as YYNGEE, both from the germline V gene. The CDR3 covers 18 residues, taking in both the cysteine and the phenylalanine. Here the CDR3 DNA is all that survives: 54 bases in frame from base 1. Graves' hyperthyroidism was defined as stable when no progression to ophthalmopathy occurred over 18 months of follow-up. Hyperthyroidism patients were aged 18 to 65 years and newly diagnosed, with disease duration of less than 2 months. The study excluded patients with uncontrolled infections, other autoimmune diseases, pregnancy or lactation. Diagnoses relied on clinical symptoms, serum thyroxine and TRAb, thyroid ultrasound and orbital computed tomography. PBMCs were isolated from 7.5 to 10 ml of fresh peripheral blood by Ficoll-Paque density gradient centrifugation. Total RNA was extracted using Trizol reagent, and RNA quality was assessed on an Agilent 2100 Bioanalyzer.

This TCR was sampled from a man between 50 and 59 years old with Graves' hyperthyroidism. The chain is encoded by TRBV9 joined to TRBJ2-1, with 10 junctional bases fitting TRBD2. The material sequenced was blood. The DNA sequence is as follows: TGTGCCAGCAGCGTCCGACCATCTTCTAGCGGGAGTAGCAATGAGCAGGTCTTC. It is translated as CASSVRPSSSGSSNEQVF. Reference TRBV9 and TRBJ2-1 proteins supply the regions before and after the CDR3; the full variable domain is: DSGVTQTPKHLITATGQRVTLRCSPRSGDLSVYWYQQSLDQGLQFLIQYYNGEERAKGNILERFSAQQFPDLHSELNLSSLELGDSALYFCASSVRPSSSGSSNEQVFGPGTRLTVL.